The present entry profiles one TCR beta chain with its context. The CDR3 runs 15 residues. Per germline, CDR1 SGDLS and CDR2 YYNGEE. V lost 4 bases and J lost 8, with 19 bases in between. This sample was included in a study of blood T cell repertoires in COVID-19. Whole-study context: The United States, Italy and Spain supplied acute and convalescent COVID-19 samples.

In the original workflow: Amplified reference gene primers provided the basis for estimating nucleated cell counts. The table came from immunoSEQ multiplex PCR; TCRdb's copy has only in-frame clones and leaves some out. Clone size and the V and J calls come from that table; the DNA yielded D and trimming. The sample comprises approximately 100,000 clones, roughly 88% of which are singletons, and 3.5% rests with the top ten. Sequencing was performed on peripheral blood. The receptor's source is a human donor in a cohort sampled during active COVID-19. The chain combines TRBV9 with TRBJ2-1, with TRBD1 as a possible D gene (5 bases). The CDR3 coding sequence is TGTGCCAGCAGCCCCGCCAGAAGGGGTGGTGATGAGCAGTTCTTC. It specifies CASSPARRGGDEQFF.